One sample yielded the 10 T cell receptor beta chains listed below, sequenced in a study of T-cell memory formation after mild COVID-19. One entry per CDR3 protein, called by TCRdb with MiXCR from the 5' RACE reads. The sample shows 350,000 to 500,000 distinct CDR3 sequences, around 18% of them seen only once. The sample was PBMCs or a T cell subset sorted from them (not recorded which). The origin of the receptors is an adult woman who had mild COVID-19 (a few samples of this study predate the infection). Cell type and time point are not known.

The chain is built from TRBV6-6 and TRBJ2-7, with 11 positions matching TRBD2. The CDR3 runs 16 residues. V dropped 0 bases and J dropped 2; count of bases not matched to a gene: 3. Germline-derived CDR1 and CDR2 are MNHNY and SVGAGI (reference sequence). As DNA, the CDR3 is TGTGCCAGCAGTTACTCTCTAGCGGGGGGCACCTACGAGCAGTACTTC. Translating it yields CASSYSLAGGTYEQYF.

This clonotype appeared a few times. The rearrangement joins TRBV4-2 to TRBJ2-7; 9 bases agree with TRBD2. The CDR3 has 17 residues. The V segment lost 1 base and the J segment 2 bases; nucleotides outside the gene matches: 9. Germline values: CDR1 LGHNA, CDR2 YNFKEQ. CDR3 region: CASSQVPVTSGTYEQYF. The CDR3 DNA reads as TGTGCCAGCAGCCAAGTACCGGTGACTAGCGGCACCTACGAGCAGTACTTC.

Only a few counts were recorded for this clonotype. The V and J genes are TRBV6-1 and TRBJ1-1; D unresolved. The CDR3 has 15 residues. Deletions cut 1 base from V and 2 bases from J, with 11 bases between. Germline-derived CDR1 and CDR2 are MNHNS and SASEGT. This CDR3 reads CASSEGPTANTEAFF. The CDR3, as DNA: TGTGCCAGCAGTGAAGGACCAACGGCCAACACTGAAGCTTTCTTT.

This chain connects TRBV6-2 or TRBV6-3 to TRBJ2-3, with D perhaps matching TRBD1 (5 bases). The CDR3 is 13 amino acids. Germline loops: CDR1 MNHEY, CDR2 SVGEGT. V was trimmed by 2 bases and J by 11 bases, leaving 14 bases between them. The CDR3 nucleotides are TGTGCCAGCAGTTACGACGCAGGGCAACTGCAGTATTTT. Its protein is CASSYDAGQLQYF.

This clonotype was picked up a small number of times. The V call is TRBV29-1, the J call TRBJ2-1; TRBD2 aligns across 12 bases. Unmatched junction bases numbered 17, after V lost 5 bases and J lost 6 bases. The CDR3 covers 18 residues. CDR1 SQVTM and CDR2 ANQGSEA come from the germline V gene. The CDR3 DNA sequence: TGCAGCGTTCTACCACGGCAACTAGCGGGAGGTCGCGTCAATGAGCAGTTCTTC. Protein product: CSVLPRQLAGGRVNEQFF.

This clonotype was found a few times. The chain recombines TRBV7-8 with TRBJ2-1; 8 nucleotides match TRBD1. Germline CDR1 SGHVS, CDR2 FQNEAQ. There are 17 residues in the CDR3. Trimming took 5 bases from V and 2 from J; bases not matched to a gene: 11. CDR3 region: CASSLPTTGDTYNEQFF. In DNA form, the CDR3 reads TGTGCCAGCAGCCTGCCAACGACAGGGGATACCTACAATGAGCAGTTCTTC.

The gene calls are TRBV10-3 and TRBJ2-3; D is uncertain. The V gene lost 4 bases and the J gene lost 1 base, with 9 bases spanning the gap. The CDR3 totals 14 residues. Per the germline V gene, CDR1 is ENHRY and CDR2 is SYGVKD. This chain's CDR3 is CAISVGSGTDTQYF. As DNA, the CDR3 is TGTGCCATCAGTGTTGGGTCCGGCACAGATACGCAGTATTTT.

The CDR3 coding sequence is TGTGCCAGCAGCCCGAGACTAGCGGGCTCCTACAATGAGCAGTTCTTC. It translates to CASSPRLAGSYNEQFF. The chain joins TRBV7-9 to TRBJ2-1, with 10 nucleotides matching TRBD2. The V segment lost 5 bases and the J segment 0 bases; nucleotides outside the gene matches: 4. The germline V gene encodes CDR1 SEHNR and CDR2 FQNEAQ (reference sequence). The CDR3 length is 16 residues.

The chain is built from TRBV9 and TRBJ2-1; D uncertain. Germline CDR1 SGDLS, CDR2 YYNGEE. V was cut by 3 bases and J by 6 bases, with 10 bases left in between. The CDR3 length is 13 residues. The DNA of the CDR3 is TGTGCCAGCAGCGGGGCCACCGGCAATGAGCAGTTCTTC. Translated: CASSGATGNEQFF.

This chain connects TRBV20-1 to TRBJ2-7; the match to TRBD1 covers 9 bases. After removal of 3 bases from V and 4 bases from J, the junction contained 10 bases not matched to a gene. CDR1 and CDR2 (germline): DFQATT, SNEGSKA (reference sequence). The CDR3 has 15 amino acids. CDR3 in DNA: TGCAGTGCTAGGGACAGGGGCAATGGAAGGTACGAGCAGTACTTC. Its protein product is CSARDRGNGRYEQYF.